These 9 T cell receptor beta chains were sequenced from one sample in a study of early T cells in non-severe SARS-CoV-2 infection listed by TCRdb under 2021. Receptor libraries were prepared by 5' RACE. Sequencing was carried out with a NextSeq 500. TCRdb reworked the public reads: Q25 trimming with fastp, MiXCR clone assembly, productive beta chains retained. When rows share a CDR3 protein, they turn into one entry using the most common DNA and genes. The sample profile shows under 35,000 distinct CDR3 sequences; about 3% of them were found once. The ten largest clones add up to more than 0.55% of the sample. Sequencing used whole blood. The receptors here all came from an adult who was a healthcare worker with PCR-confirmed SARS-CoV-2 infection or an uninfected control (not recorded which).

At least ten counts were recorded for this clonotype. The CDR3 nucleotides read TGCAGTGCCCCCAGGACAGATACGCAGTATTTT. Protein sequence: CSAPRTDTQYF. The J gene is TRBJ2-3, the V gene TRBV20-1; D gene ambiguous. Trimming left V 6 bases short and J 3 bases short, with 7 bases between. Germline lookup yields CDR1 DFQATT and CDR2 SNEGSKA (reference sequence). The CDR3 is 11 amino acids.

This clonotype came up many times. V is TRBV15 and J is TRBJ2-3; D unresolved. Germline CDR1 LNHNV, CDR2 YYDKDF (reference sequence). Trimming stripped 0 bases from V and 3 bases from J, with 7 bases between. CDR3 length: 14 amino acids. DNA of the CDR3: TGTGCCACCAGCAGAGATACAGAAACAGATACGCAGTATTTT. Residues: CATSRDTETDTQYF.

This clonotype was observed a handful of times. The V call is TRBV12-3 or TRBV12-4, the J call TRBJ1-2; D is uncertain. The CDR3 totals 17 residues. Trimming stripped 4 bases from V and 5 bases from J, with 23 bases between. The CDR3 protein is CASSYAGPALALYGYTF. The CDR3, as DNA: TGTGCCAGCAGTTACGCCGGGCCAGCTCTGGCCCTATATGGCTACACCTTC.

This clonotype has a count of ten or more. The chain uses TRBV5-1 and TRBJ2-3; 7 nucleotides agree with TRBD1. Germline CDR1 is SGHRS and CDR2 is YFSETQ. This CDR3 is built from 15 residues. V trimming: 4 bases; J trimming: 1 base; junction bases outside the gene matches: 6. For the CDR3, the DNA is TGCGCCAGCAGCCCCGACAGGGCTGGCACAGATACGCAGTATTTT. It translates to CASSPDRAGTDTQYF.

This clonotype has a count of ten or more. This chain uses TRBV4-2 with TRBJ1-2; 9 nucleotides align to TRBD1. This CDR3 spans 17 amino acids. The germline V gene has CDR1 LGHNA and CDR2 YNFKEQ. J was trimmed by 6 bases and V by 1 base; bases with no gene match: 12. This CDR3 is CASSQVISGTGTNGYTF. CDR3 DNA: TGTGCCAGCAGCCAAGTCATTTCTGGGACAGGGACGAATGGCTACACCTTC.

This clonotype showed up many times. The chain links TRBV7-3 to TRBJ2-3; 12 positions agree with TRBD2. Germline V gene lookup returns CDR1 SGHTA and CDR2 FQGTGA. Trimming cost V 5 bases and J 6 bases; bases outside gene matches: 12. This CDR3 has 17 amino acids. The CDR3 DNA sequence: TGTGCCAGCAGCGGCGGACTAGCGGGGCCCCTCCGTGATACGCAGTATTTT. Its translation: CASSGGLAGPLRDTQYF. The entire variable domain, with the rest obtained from reference TRBV7-3 and TRBJ2-3, is as follows: GAGVSQTPSNKVTEKGKYVELRCDPISGHTALYWYRQSLGQGPEFLIYFQGTGAADDSGLPNDRFFAVRPEGSVSTLKIQRTERGDSAVYLCASSGGLAGPLRDTQYFGPGTRLTVL.

This clonotype appeared many times. V and J are TRBV20-1 and TRBJ2-1; 9 nucleotides match TRBD2. There are 17 residues in the CDR3. In germline, CDR1 is DFQATT, CDR2 SNEGSKA (reference sequence). The J segment lost 0 bases and the V segment lost 3 bases, leaving 9 bases of the junction unmatched. The CDR3 coding sequence is TGCAGTGCTAGGTCGCTAGCGGGGACAAGCTCCTACAATGAGCAGTTCTTC. Encoded protein: CSARSLAGTSSYNEQFF.

This clonotype qualifies as medium-sized. The chain is built from TRBV29-1 and TRBJ1-1; TRBD1 might be the D (6 bases). Per germline, CDR1 SQVTM and CDR2 ANQGSEA. The V and J ends lost 3 bases and 12 bases respectively, with 14 bases between them. This CDR3 is built from 11 residues. This chain's CDR3 is CSVDKGEGTFF. Here the CDR3 DNA reads TGCAGCGTTGACAAGGGGGAAGGGACTTTCTTT.

This clonotype was recorded at least ten times. This chain connects TRBV28 to TRBJ2-1, with 9 bases that match TRBD2. The CDR3 extends over 15 amino acids. CDR1 is MDHEN and CDR2 is SYDVKM in the germline V gene. J lost 6 bases, V lost 4 bases, and 7 bases had no gene match. CDR3 amino acids: CASSSAGGPINEQFF. The CDR3 DNA sequence: TGTGCCAGCAGTTCCGCGGGGGGGCCCATCAATGAGCAGTTCTTC.